This paragraph covers one TCR beta chain sequence. The antigen is unknown. This specimen belongs to a study of PD-L1 blockade in urothelial cancer. Study-wide background: Study patients had been treated with 0 to 3 previous chemotherapy regimens. A median blood sample held about 150,000 T cells and tens of thousands of unique TCRs. The analyses of blood took place 3 weeks (second dose) and 6 weeks after treatment start. Study-level points and caveats: When measured at 3 weeks, tumor-associated blood clones expanded more in durable-benefit patients.

Profiled with immunoSEQ multiplex PCR; TCRdb holds only in-frame clones, not every one. The sample contains roughly 62,000 clones, almost 85% of which appear only once. The CDR3 sequence is 16 residues long. Germline trimming cut 3 bases from V and 6 bases from J; bases unmatched to any gene: 11. Looked up from germline, CDR1 is SGHRS and CDR2 is YFSETQ. This material consisted of PBMCs, taken around atezolizumab (anti-PD-L1) treatment. The sequence was obtained from a man between 70 and 80 years old with urothelial cancer. The V and J genes are TRBV5-1 and TRBJ2-1; the match to TRBD1 covers 8 bases. For the CDR3, the DNA is TGCGCCAGCAGCTCGATCGACAGGGGACGGGGCAATGAGCAGTTCTTC. Its translation is CASSSIDRGRGNEQFF.